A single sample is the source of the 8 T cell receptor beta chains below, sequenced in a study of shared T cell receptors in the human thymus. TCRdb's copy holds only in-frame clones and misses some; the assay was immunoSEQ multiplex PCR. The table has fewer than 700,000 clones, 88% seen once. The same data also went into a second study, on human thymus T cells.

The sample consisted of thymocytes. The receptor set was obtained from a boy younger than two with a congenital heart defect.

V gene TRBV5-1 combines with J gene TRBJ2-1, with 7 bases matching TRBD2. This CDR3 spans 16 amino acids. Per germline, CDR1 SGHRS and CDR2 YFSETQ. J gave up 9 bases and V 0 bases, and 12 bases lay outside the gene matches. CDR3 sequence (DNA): TGCGCCAGCAGCTTGGGGTTTCAAAGCGGGATTCCTGAGCAGTTCTTC. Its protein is CASSLGFQSGIPEQFF.

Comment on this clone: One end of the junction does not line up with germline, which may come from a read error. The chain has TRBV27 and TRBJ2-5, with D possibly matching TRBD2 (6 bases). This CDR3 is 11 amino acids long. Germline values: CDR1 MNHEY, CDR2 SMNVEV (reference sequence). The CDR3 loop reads CPRESQQTQYF. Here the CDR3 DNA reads TGTCCACGGGAGAGCCAACAGACCCAGTACTTC.

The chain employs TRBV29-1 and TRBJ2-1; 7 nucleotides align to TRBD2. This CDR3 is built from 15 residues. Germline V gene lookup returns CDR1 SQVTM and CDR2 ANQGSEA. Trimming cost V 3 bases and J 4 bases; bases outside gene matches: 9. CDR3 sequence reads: CSVDHLAEPYNEQFF. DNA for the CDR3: TGCAGCGTTGATCACCTAGCGGAGCCGTACAATGAGCAGTTCTTC.

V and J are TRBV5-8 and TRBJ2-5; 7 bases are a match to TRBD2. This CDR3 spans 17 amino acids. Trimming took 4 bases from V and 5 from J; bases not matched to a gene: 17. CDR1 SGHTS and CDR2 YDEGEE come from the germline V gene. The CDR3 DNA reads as TGTGCCAGCAGCCCGTCGGTATTGCGGGAGCTCGAGGAGACCCAGTACTTC. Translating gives CASSPSVLRELEETQYF.

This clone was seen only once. This chain's CDR3 is CASSFLLAGDGETQYF. As DNA, the CDR3 is TGCGCCAGCAGCTTCTTACTAGCGGGAGATGGGGAGACCCAGTACTTC. This chain connects TRBV5-1 to TRBJ2-5, with 11 bases fitting TRBD2. The CDR3 consists of 16 residues. Germline trimming cut 2 bases from V and 5 bases from J; bases unmatched to any gene: 8. CDR1 and CDR2 (germline): SGHRS, YFSETQ.

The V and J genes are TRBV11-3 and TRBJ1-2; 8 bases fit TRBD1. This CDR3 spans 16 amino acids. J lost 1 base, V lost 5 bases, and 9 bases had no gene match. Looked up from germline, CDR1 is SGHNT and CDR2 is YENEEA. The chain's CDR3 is CASSTTSGTGNYGYTF. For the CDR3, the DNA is TGTGCCAGCAGCACAACCTCCGGGACAGGTAACTATGGCTACACCTTC.

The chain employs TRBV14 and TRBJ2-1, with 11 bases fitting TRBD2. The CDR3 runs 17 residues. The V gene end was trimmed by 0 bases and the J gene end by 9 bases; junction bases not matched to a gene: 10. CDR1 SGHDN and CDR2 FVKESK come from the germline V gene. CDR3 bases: TGTGCCAGCAGCCAAGAAACTAGCGGGAGATTCATCCGTGAGCAGTTCTTC. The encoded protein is CASSQETSGRFIREQFF.

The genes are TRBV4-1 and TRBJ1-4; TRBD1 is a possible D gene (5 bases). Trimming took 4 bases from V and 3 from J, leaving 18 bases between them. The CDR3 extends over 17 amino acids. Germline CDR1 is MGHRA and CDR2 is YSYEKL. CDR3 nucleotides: TGCGCCAGCAGCCCATCAGCCCAGGGTCCTGCTAATGAAAAACTGTTTTTT. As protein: CASSPSAQGPANEKLFF.